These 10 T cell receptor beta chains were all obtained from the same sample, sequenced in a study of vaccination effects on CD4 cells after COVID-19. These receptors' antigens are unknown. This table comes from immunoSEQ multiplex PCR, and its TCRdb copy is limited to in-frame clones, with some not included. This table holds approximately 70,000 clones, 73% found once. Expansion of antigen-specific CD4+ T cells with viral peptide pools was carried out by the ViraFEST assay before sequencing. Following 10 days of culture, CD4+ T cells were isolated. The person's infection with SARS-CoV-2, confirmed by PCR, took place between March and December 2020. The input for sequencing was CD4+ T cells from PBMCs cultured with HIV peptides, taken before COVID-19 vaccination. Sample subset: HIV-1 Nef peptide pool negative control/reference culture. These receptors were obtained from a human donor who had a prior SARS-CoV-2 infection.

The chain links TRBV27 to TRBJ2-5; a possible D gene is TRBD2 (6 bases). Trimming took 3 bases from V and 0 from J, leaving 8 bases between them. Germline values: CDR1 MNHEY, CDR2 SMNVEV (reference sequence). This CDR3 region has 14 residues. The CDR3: CASSFSGYQETQYF. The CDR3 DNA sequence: TGTGCCAGCAGTTTCAGCGGGTACCAAGAGACCCAGTACTTC.

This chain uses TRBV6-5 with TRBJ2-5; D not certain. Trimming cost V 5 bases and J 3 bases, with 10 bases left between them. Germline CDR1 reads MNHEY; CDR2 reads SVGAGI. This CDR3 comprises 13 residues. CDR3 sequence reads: CASSMPSKETQYF. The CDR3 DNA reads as TGTGCCAGCAGTATGCCGTCTAAAGAGACCCAGTACTTC.

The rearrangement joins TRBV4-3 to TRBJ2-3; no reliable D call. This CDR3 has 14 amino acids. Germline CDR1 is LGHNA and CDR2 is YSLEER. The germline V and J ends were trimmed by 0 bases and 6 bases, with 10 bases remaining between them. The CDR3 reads CASSQDWLVDTQYF. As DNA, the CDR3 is TGCGCCAGCAGCCAAGATTGGTTGGTGGATACGCAGTATTTT.

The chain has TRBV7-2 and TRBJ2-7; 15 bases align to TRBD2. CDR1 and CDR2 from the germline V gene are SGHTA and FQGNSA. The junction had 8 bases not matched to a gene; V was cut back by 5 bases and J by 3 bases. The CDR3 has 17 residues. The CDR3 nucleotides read TGTGCCAGCAGCCCGGGGACTAGCGGGGGGAGGAGCTACGAGCAGTACTTC. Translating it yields CASSPGTSGGRSYEQYF.

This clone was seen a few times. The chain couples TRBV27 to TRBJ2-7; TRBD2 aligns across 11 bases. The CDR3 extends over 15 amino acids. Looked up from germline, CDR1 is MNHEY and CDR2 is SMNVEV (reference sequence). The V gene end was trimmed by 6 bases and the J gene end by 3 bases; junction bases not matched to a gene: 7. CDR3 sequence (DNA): TGTGCCAGCAGGGTTAGGGGACTAGCGGTCTACGAGCAGTACTTC. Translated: CASRVRGLAVYEQYF.

CDR3 in amino acids: CASSLEAGTEGEQYF. The CDR3 region has the DNA TGTGCCAGCAGCTTAGAAGCAGGAACCGAAGGAGAGCAGTACTTC. V usage is TRBV11-3 and J usage is TRBJ2-7; no clear D. Trimming left V 0 bases short and J 7 bases short, with 16 bases between. CDR1 SGHNT and CDR2 YENEEA come from the germline V gene. The CDR3 contains 15 residues.

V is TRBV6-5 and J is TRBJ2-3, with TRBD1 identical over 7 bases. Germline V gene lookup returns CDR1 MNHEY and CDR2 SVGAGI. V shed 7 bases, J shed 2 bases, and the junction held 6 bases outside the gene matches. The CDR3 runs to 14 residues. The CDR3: CASKRTGTTDTQYF. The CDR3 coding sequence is TGTGCCAGCAAGCGGACAGGCACCACAGATACGCAGTATTTT.

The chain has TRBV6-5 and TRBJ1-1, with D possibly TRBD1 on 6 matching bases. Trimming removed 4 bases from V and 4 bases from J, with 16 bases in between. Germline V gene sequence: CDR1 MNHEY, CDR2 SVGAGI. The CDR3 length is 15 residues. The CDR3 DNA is TGTGCCAGCAGTTTTTACTCGTCACAGGGCACTGAAGCTTTCTTT. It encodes CASSFYSSQGTEAFF.

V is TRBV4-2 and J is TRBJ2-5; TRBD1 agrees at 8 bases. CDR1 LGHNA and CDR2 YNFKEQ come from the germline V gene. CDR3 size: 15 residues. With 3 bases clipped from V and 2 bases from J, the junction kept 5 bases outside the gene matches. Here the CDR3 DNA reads TGTGCCAGCAGCCAGGACAGGGCCCATCAAGAGACCCAGTACTTC. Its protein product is CASSQDRAHQETQYF.

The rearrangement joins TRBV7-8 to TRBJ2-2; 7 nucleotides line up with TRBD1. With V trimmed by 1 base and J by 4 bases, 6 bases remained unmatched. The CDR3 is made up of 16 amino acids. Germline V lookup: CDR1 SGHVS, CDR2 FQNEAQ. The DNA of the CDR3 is TGTGCCAGCAGCTTAGTTCAGGGGGATGGCACCGGGGAGCTGTTTTTT. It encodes CASSLVQGDGTGELFF. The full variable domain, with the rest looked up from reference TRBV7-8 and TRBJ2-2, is GAGVSQSPRYKVAKRGQDVALRCDPISGHVSLFWYQQALGQGPEFLTYFQNEAQLDKSGLPSDRFFAERPEGSVSTLKIQRTQQEDSAVYLCASSLVQGDGTGELFFGEGSRLTVL.